This record looks at one T cell receptor beta chain sequence and its context. The antigen remains undetermined. V lost 5 bases and J 0 bases, leaving 4 bases between the germline ends. CDR1 KGHSH and CDR2 LQKENI come from the germline V gene. The CDR3 runs 12 residues. The sample belongs to a study of cytomegalovirus exposure and HLA in healthy donors. Study-wide findings and caveats: For most subjects, TCR beta sequences were reported to predict HLA-A and HLA-B alleles with accuracy. A previous analysis found most TCR beta V segments productive roughly 87% or roughly 30% of the time. It was 160 or so TCR beta chains that were listed as cytomegalovirus-associated.

The PCR used 60 Vbeta and 13 Jbeta primers. Measured with immunoSEQ multiplex PCR; TCRdb has only the in-frame clones, and not every one. The top ten hold about 3.5% of the sample, which has under 200,000 clones, 81% seen once. The genes are TRBV18 and TRBJ2-5; no clear D. The sequenced material came from PBMCs. The source is a man aged 35 to 55 in good health and CMV-seropositive. The CDR3 here is CASSSYQETQYF. The CDR3 DNA is TGTGCCAGCTCATCGTACCAAGAGACCCAGTACTTC.